These T cell receptor beta chains were read from a single sample in a study of cytomegalovirus exposure and HLA in healthy donors. The method was immunoSEQ multiplex PCR; TCRdb's version includes in-frame clones alone and lacks a portion of them. The data hold some 190,000 clones, with about 80% observed a single time. The sequenced sample was PBMCs. The receptors shown here come from a man aged 35 to 55 in good health and CMV-seropositive. CDR3s leave out the opening cysteine and the closing phenylalanine or tryptophan. The order of the fields is V gene, CDR3 protein.

TRBV7-9 ASSTDRGSSYEQY
TRBV11-2 ASSEVSPGSPLH
TRBV6-5 ASSYVRTGGSYGYT
TRBV18 ASSPPSRGAEEQY
TRBV18 ASSPTLGGFGYEQY
TRBV4-3 ASSQGGTGGQYGYT
TRBV5-6 ASSYEGTGEKLF
TRBV6-4 ASSRQGGSYNEQF
TRBV30 AWWSGLAKNIQY
TRBV7-9 ASSLGTGPYEQY
TRBV6-5 ASLSGGPSYNEQF
TRBV9 ASSVGQEGYGYT
TRBV2 ASSAETVSYNEQF
TRBV6-1 ASTEAGGPNIQY
TRBV6-6 ASSYGAGAGYEQY
TRBV29-1 SVDRGGRAGEQY
TRBV7-8 ASSSRTGALYEQY
TRBV21-1 ASSKGVPGGCYNSPLH
TRBV18 ASSPTGEVLYGYT
TRBV21-1 ASSKALRDREGEAF
TRBV6-1 ASRRTGSGNTIY
TRBV30 AWSVREQY
TRBV18 ASSPTVGGEPQH
TRBV7-9 ASSKDRGGPGTQY
TRBV5-1 ASSLNQRERTDTQY
TRBV27 ASTGTSGKWDEQF
TRBV19 ASSYPTASSGANVLT
TRBV5-5 ASSFFGTGVQPQH
TRBV7-6 ASSLRGALDTQY
TRBV28 ASSQTARPQH
TRBV18 ASSRNRGGATNEKLF
TRBV2 ASSEGDTTAVTLH
TRBV27 ASSRTGSGGLH
TRBV27 ASMGTRGGAGELF
TRBV19 ASSIPPGGTNEKLF
TRBV19 ASSITDSIYGYT
TRBV4-3 ASSQDAQGGGYT
TRBV28 ASSRTRSTQETQY
TRBV5-8 ASSLRGNQPQH
TRBV5-1 ASSPDRGDEKLF
TRBV4-3 ASSPVGPDTQY
TRBV6-5 ASSSGLAGSYEQY
TRBV5-1 ASSLGGTSADTQY
TRBV7-9 ASSLGLGTGRYEQY
TRBV7-2 ASSSRGGGYNEQF
TRBV10-3 AISRMGQGNNEQF
TRBV27 ASTPSRGKGAYGYT
TRBV15 ATSRDLAGNQETQY
TRBV7-6 ASSLATSGSPDTQY
TRBV6-1 ASSENYLANEKLF
TRBV5-4 ASSPRGQSGYEQY
TRBV7-3 ASSLGREYFGELF
TRBV5-4 ASSRGGTDFSTQF
TRBV19 ASSSGTHYEQY